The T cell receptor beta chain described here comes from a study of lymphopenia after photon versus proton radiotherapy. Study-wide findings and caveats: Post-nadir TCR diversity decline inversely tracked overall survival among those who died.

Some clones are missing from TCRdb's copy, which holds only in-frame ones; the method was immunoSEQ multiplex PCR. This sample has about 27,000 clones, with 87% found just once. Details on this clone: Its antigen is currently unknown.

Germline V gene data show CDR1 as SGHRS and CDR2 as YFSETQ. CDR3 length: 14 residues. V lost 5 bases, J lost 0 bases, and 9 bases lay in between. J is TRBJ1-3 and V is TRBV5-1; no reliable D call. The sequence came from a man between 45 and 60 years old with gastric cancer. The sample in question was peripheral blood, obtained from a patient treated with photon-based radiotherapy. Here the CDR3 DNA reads TGCGCCAGCAGGGCCTTATCCTCTGGAAACACCATATATTTT. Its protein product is CASRALSSGNTIYF.